These 3 T cell receptor beta chains share one sample of origin, sequenced in a study of human T cells and chemical hapten exposure. Documented time point: patch test 1, 2 weeks after DPC sensitization. Treatment here: therapeutic diphenylcyclopropenone sensitization with weekly scalp DPC. TCRdb re-derived calls from the RACE reads in MiXCR, one entry per CDR3 protein. The table has 13,000 to 15,000 distinct CDR3 sequences, about 15% seen once. The sample consisted of whole blood, taken in connection with sensitization to the hapten diphenylcyclopropenone (DPC). Receptors originate from a woman aged 30 to 39 with alopecia areata. Some clones in this sample may be carry-over from other donors' samples.

In this sample, this clonotype turned up many times. V is TRBV12-3 or TRBV12-4 and J is TRBJ2-1, with D maybe TRBD2 (5 bases). The CDR3 is 15 residues long. Trimming took off 1 base at V and 6 bases at J, with 13 bases between the two ends. In nucleotides, the CDR3 is TGTGCCAGCAGTTTAGAAAGGCTAGCCCCCAATGAGCAGTTCTTC. Its protein is CASSLERLAPNEQFF.

This clonotype is classed as medium-sized (0.01 to 0.1%). The chain is built from TRBV7-9 and TRBJ1-6; D gene uncertain. The germline gives CDR1 SEHNR, CDR2 FQNEAQ (reference sequence). This CDR3 region has 15 residues. The V end lost 7 bases, the J end lost 4 bases, and 14 bases lay between the germline ends. CDR3 sequence (DNA): TGTGCCAGCAACCCCATCGGCCCTTATAATTCACCCCTCCACTTT. It is translated as CASNPIGPYNSPLHF.

This clonotype has ten or more counts. The rearrangement joins TRBV27 to TRBJ2-5; 12 bases map to TRBD2. Germline V gene sequence: CDR1 MNHEY, CDR2 SMNVEV (reference sequence). This CDR3 contains 16 residues. V dropped 6 bases and J dropped 4; count of bases not matched to a gene: 9. The CDR3 DNA follows: TGTGCCAGCAGACGGACTAGCGGGGTAATAAGAGAGACCCAGTACTTC. This codes for CASRRTSGVIRETQYF.